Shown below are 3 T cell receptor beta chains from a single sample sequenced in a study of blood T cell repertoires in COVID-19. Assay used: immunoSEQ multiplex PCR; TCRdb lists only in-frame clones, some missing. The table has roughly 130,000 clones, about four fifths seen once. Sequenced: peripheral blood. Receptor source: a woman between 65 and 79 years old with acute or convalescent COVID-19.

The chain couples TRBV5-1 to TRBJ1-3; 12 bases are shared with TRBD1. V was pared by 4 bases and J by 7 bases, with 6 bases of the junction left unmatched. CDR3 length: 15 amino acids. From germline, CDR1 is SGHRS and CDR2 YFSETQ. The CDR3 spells CASSLPGTGGNTIYF. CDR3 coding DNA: TGCGCCAGCAGCCTGCCCGGGACAGGGGGCAACACCATATATTTT.

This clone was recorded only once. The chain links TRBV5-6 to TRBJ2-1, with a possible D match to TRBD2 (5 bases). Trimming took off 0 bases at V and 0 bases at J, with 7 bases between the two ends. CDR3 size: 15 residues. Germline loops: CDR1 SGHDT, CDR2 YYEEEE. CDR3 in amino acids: CASSLVGSSYNEQFF. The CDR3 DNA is TGTGCCAGCAGCTTGGTGGGGAGCTCCTACAATGAGCAGTTCTTC.

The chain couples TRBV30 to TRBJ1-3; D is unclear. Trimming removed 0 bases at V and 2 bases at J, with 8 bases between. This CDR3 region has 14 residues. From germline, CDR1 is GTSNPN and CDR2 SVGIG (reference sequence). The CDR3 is CAWSVRRTGNTIYF. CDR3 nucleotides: TGTGCCTGGAGTGTTAGGCGGACTGGAAACACCATATATTTT.